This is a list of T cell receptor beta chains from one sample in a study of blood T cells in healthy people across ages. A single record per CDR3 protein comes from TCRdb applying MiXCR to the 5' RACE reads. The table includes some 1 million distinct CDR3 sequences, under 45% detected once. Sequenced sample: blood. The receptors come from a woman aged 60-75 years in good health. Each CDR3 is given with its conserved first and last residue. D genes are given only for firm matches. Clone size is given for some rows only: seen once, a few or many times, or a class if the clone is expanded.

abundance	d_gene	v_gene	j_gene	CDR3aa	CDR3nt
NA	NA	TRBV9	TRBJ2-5	CASSVASLAGETQYF	TGTGCCAGCAGCGTAGCCTCCCTCGCGGGGGAGACCCAGTACTTC
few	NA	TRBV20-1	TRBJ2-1	CSASAQGYNEQFF	TGCAGTGCTTCCGCCCAGGGATACAATGAGCAGTTCTTC
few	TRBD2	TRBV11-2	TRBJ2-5	CASSPGTSGGETQYF	TGTGCCAGCAGCCCCGGGACTAGCGGGGGGGAGACCCAGTACTTC
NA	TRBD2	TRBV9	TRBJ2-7	CASSVANPSGSSYNEQYF	TGTGCCAGCAGCGTAGCTAACCCTAGCGGAAGCTCCTACAATGAGCAGTACTTC
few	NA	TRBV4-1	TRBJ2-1	CASSQSRGGSEQFF	TGCGCCAGCAGCCAAAGTAGGGGGGGGAGTGAGCAGTTCTTC
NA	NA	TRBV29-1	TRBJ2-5	CSVDEGYQETQYF	TGCAGCGTTGACGAGGGATACCAAGAGACCCAGTACTTC
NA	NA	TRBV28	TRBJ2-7	CASRTTLYEQYF	TGTGCCAGCAGGACTACTCTCTACGAGCAGTACTTC
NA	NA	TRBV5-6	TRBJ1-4	CASSVEPGSEKLFF	TGTGCCAGCAGCGTGGAGCCAGGGAGCGAAAAACTGTTTTTT
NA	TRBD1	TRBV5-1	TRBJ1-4	CASSGGTATNEKLFF	TGCGCCAGCAGCGGAGGGACAGCAACTAATGAAAAACTGTTTTTT
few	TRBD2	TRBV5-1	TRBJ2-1	CASSLAGAGDQFF	TGCGCCAGCAGCTTGGCCGGAGCGGGAGATCAGTTCTTC
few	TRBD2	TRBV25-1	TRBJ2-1	CASSGLAGANNEQFF	TGTGCCAGCAGTGGATTAGCGGGAGCCAACAATGAGCAGTTCTTC
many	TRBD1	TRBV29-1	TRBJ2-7	CSVEAGTGTYEQYF	TGCAGCGTTGAAGCCGGGACAGGGACCTACGAGCAGTACTTC
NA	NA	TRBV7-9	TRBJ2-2	CASSGDGSNTGELFF	TGTGCCAGCAGCGGGGACGGATCGAACACCGGGGAGCTGTTTTTT
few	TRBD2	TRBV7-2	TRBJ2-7	CASRPELAGSSYEQYF	TGTGCCAGCAGACCGGAACTAGCGGGATCCTCCTACGAGCAGTACTTC